This T cell receptor beta chain comes out of a study of cytomegalovirus exposure and HLA in healthy donors. Study results and limitations: Clonal expansion, a later analysis showed, was greater in HLA-associated TCR beta chains than in equally common others.

A word on this clone: Its target is unknown.

The PCR ran on 60 Vbeta and 13 Jbeta primers. This table comes from immunoSEQ multiplex PCR, and its TCRdb copy is limited to in-frame clones, with some not included. This repertoire shows 75,000 to 100,000 clones, 60% to 80% found once; its top ten account for around 3.6%. Sequencing was done on a sample of PBMCs. The clonotype originates from a man aged 40-55 years in good health and CMV-seronegative.

This CDR3 reads CASSFSGSTDTQYF. The DNA of the CDR3 is TGTGCCAGCAGCTTTTCCGGGAGCACAGATACGCAGTATTTT. The chain joins TRBV7-2 to TRBJ2-3; D uncertain. CDR3 length equals 14 residues. Per the germline V gene, CDR1 is SGHTA and CDR2 is FQGNSA. V lost 3 bases and J lost 0, with 7 bases in between.